These 9 T cell receptor beta chains came from one sample sequenced in a study of low-dose radiotherapy and immunotherapy resistance in tumors (dated by TCRdb to between 2021 and 2024). First-strand cDNA was synthesized using Superscript III and a set of TRAV- and TRBV-specific primers, so that both TCRalpha and TCRbeta chains were covered. TCRs were amplified with Phusion for roughly 20 PCR cycles using a constant-region primer together with the adapter attached to the V primers. TCRdb trimmed public reads at Q25 via fastp, called clones via MiXCR and kept in-frame beta chains. Rows with a matching CDR3 protein are joined into one entry that keeps the most common DNA and genes. Here the sample has 12,000 to 15,000 distinct CDR3 sequences; 40% to 60% occur a single time. The top ten hold about 3.7% of the sample. The receptor source for this set is a human donor with advanced metastatic prostate, ovarian, gallbladder or colorectal cancer (not recorded which). This table probably holds off-target reads from a library built for another chain.

This rearrangement joins TRBV3-1 to TRBJ2-1; a weak D match, TRBD2 (6 bases). This CDR3 comprises 14 residues. Trimming removed 4 bases at V and 13 bases at J, with 20 bases between. CDR1 and CDR2 (germline): LGHDT, YNNKEL (reference sequence). The CDR3 DNA reads as TGTGCCAGCAGCCTCAGGGAGGCCAAAAACATTCAGTTCTTC. It specifies CASSLREAKNIQFF.

This clonotype was seen a few times. The chain links TRBV20-1 to TRBJ2-5; D might be TRBD2 (6 bases). V lost 2 bases and J 4 bases, leaving 11 bases between the germline ends. CDR1 DFQATT and CDR2 SNEGSKA come from the germline V gene (reference sequence). This CDR3 has 13 amino acids. Here the CDR3 DNA reads TGCAGTGCTAGAACGGGAGCGGGAGAGACCCAGTACTTC. Encoded protein: CSARTGAGETQYF.

This clonotype was counted a few times. The rearrangement uses TRBV7-6 and TRBJ2-1; D possibly corresponds to TRBD1 (6 bases). CDR3 length: 12 amino acids. V was shortened by 4 bases and J by 8 bases, with 9 bases between the two germline ends. The germline gives CDR1 SGHVS, CDR2 FNYEAQ. CDR3 DNA sequence: TGTGCCAGCAGCTCAGGGGTCCATGAGCAGTTCTTC. It yields the protein CASSSGVHEQFF. The full variable domain, with the rest looked up from reference TRBV7-6 and TRBJ2-1, is GAGVSQSPRYKVTKRGQDVALRCDPISGHVSLYWYRQALGQGPEFLTYFNYEAQQDKSGLPNDRFSAERPEGSISTLTIQRTEQRDSAMYRCASSSGVHEQFFGPGTRLTVL.

V and J are TRBV20-1 and TRBJ2-1; 8 bases are shared with TRBD2. The V and J ends lost 0 bases and 7 bases, in that order; junction bases with no gene match: 11. This CDR3 has 16 residues. The V gene's germline CDR1 is DFQATT and CDR2 SNEGSKA (reference sequence). CDR3 bases: TGCAGTGCTAGAGATCAACGGGGGGGAAACTGGAATGAGCAGTTCTTC. This translates into CSARDQRGGNWNEQFF.

This clonotype was observed a handful of times. The V call is TRBV5-3, the J call TRBJ2-5, with a weak D call TRBD2 (7 bases). TRBV5-3 belongs to the ORF category, with a function that is uncertain. There are 16 residues in the CDR3. The ends were cut back, 8 bases at V and 1 base at J, with 21 bases in the middle. CDR3 nucleotides: TGTGCCAGCAAGCGGTTCCAGGGGACTACCCAAGAGACCCAGTACTTC. Its protein is CASKRFQGTTQETQYF.

This clonotype has only a few counts. The chain joins TRBV15 to TRBJ2-6; no clear D. The V gene's germline CDR1 is LNHNV and CDR2 YYDKDF (reference sequence). The CDR3 length is 15 residues. The V gene lost 0 bases and the J gene lost 4 bases, with 7 bases spanning the gap. The CDR3, as DNA: TGTGCCACCAGCAGAGACAGGTCCGGGGCCAACGTCCTGACTTTC. Its translation: CATSRDRSGANVLTF.

V and J are TRBV28 and TRBJ2-7; 9 bases map to TRBD1. This CDR3 has 13 residues. Trimming cost V 10 bases and J 3 bases; bases outside gene matches: 7. Germline CDR1 MDHEN, CDR2 SYDVKM. The CDR3 region is CAITLGQGYEQYF. The DNA of the CDR3 is TGTGCCATCACTTTGGGACAGGGCTACGAGCAGTACTTC.

This clonotype appeared a few times. The chain uses TRBV5-1 and TRBJ2-3; 9 bases are shared with TRBD2. The CDR3 extends over 15 amino acids. The trim removed 4 bases at V and 2 bases at J, leaving 5 bases unmatched. Germline CDR1 reads SGHRS; CDR2 reads YFSETQ. CDR3 sequence (DNA): TGCGCCAGCAGCGGTAGCGGGAGAGACACAGATACGCAGTATTTT. Translation gives CASSGSGRDTDTQYF.

V usage is TRBV28 and J usage is TRBJ1-5; unclear D gene. This CDR3 is 14 amino acids long. V was shortened by 1 base and J by 3 bases, with 7 bases between the two germline ends. Germline V gene sequence: CDR1 MDHEN, CDR2 SYDVKM. This CDR3 reads CASSLFQFNQPQHF. The DNA for the CDR3 is TGTGCCAGCAGTTTATTTCAGTTCAATCAGCCCCAGCATTTT.